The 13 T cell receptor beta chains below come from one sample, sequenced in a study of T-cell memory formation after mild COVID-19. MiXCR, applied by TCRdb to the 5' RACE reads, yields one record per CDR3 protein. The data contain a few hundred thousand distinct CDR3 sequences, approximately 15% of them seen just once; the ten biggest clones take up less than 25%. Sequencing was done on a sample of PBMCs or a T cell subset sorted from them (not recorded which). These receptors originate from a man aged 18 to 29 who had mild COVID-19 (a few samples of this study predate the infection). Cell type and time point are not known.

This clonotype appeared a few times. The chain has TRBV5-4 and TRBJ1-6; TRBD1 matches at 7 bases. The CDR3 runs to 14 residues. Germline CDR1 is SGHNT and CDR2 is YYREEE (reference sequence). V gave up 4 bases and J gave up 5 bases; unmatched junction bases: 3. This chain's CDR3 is CASSRDSHNSPLHF. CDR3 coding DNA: TGTGCCAGCAGCCGGGACAGTCATAATTCACCCCTCCACTTT.

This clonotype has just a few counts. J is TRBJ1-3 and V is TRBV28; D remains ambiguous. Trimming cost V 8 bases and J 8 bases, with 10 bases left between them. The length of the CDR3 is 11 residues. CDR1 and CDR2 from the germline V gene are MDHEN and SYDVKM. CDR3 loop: CASGGLYTIYF. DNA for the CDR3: TGTGCCAGCGGAGGCCTCTACACCATATATTTT.

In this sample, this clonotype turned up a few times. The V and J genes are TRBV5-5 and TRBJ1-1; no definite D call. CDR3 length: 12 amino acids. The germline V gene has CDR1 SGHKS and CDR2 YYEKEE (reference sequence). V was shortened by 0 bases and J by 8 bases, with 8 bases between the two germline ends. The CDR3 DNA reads TGTGCCAGCAGCTTGGTTCGCTTGGAAGCTTTCTTT. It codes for CASSLVRLEAFF. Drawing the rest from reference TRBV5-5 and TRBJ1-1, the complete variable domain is DAGVTQSPTHLIKTRGQQVTLRCSPISGHKSVSWYQQVLGQGPQFIFQYYEKEERGRGNFPDRFSARQFPNYSSELNVNALLLGDSALYLCASSLVRLEAFFGQGTRLTVV.

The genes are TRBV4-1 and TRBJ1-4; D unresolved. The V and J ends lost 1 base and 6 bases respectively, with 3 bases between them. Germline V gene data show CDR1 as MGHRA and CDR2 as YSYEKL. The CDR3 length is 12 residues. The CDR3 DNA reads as TGCGCCAGCAGCCAAGTGGATGAAAAACTGTTTTTT. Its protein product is CASSQVDEKLFF.

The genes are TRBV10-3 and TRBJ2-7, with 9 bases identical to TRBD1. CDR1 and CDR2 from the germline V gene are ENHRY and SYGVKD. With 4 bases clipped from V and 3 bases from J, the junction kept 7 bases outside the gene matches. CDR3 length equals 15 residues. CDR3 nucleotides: TGTGCCATCAGTGCGGCCGGGACAGGGATCTACGAGCAGTACTTC. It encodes CAISAAGTGIYEQYF.

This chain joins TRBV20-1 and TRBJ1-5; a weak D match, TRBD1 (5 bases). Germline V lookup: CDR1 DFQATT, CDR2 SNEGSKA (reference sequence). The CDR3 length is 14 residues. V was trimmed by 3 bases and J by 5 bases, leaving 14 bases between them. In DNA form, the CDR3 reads TGCAGTGCTAGGACAGCAACTAACCATCAGCCCCAGCATTTT. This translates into CSARTATNHQPQHF.

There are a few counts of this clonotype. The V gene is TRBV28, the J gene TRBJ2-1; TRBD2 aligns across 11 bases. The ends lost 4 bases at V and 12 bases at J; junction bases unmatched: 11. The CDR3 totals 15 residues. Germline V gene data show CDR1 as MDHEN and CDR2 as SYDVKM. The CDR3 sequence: CASSSPSGGPLGQFF. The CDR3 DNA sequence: TGTGCCAGCAGTTCCCCTAGCGGGGGGCCCCTTGGGCAGTTCTTC.

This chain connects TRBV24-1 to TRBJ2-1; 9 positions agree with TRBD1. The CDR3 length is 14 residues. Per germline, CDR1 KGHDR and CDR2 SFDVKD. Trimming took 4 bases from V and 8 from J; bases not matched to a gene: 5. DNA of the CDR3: TGTGCCACCAGTGAGAACAGGGGGCCATATGAGCAGTTCTTC. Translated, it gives CATSENRGPYEQFF.

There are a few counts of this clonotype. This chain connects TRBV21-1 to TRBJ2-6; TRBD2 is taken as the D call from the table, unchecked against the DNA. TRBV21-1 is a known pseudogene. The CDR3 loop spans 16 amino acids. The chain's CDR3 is CASSSGGPGGANVLTF. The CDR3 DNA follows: TGTGCCAGCAGTTCGGGGGGGCCAGGTGGGGCCAACGTCCTGACTTTC.

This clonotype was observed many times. For the CDR3, the DNA is TGCGCCAGCAGCCAGACAGGGTCCTCCGGGGAGACCCAGTACTTC. As protein: CASSQTGSSGETQYF. V and J are TRBV4-3 and TRBJ2-5; 7 bases match TRBD1. The CDR3 extends over 15 amino acids. With V trimmed by 3 bases and J by 5 bases, 9 bases remained unmatched. The V gene's germline CDR1 is LGHNA and CDR2 YSLEER.

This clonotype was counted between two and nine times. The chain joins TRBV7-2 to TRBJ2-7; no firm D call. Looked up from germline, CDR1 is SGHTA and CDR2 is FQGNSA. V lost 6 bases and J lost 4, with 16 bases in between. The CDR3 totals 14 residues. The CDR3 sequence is CASSFGYDGYEQYF. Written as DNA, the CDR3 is TGTGCCAGCAGTTTCGGGTACGACGGATACGAGCAGTACTTC.

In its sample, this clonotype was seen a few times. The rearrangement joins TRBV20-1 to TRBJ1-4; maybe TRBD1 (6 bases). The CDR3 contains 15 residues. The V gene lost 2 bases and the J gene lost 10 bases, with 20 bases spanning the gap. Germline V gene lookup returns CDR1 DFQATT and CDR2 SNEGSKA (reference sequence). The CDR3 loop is CSARSSGAGMGKLFF. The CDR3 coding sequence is TGCAGTGCTAGATCGTCGGGGGCCGGAATGGGAAAACTGTTTTTT.

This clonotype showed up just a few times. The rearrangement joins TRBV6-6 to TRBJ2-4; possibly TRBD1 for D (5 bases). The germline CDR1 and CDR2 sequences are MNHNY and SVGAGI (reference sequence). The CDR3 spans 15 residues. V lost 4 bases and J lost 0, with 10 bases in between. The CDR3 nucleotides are TGTGCCAGCAGTTCGGACACCATAGCCAAAAACATTCAGTACTTC. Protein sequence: CASSSDTIAKNIQYF.